This is a list of T cell receptor beta chains from one sample in a study of CD8+ T cells in alopecia areata. The repertoire was sequenced with immunoSEQ multiplex PCR; TCRdb's copy has only in-frame clones and lacks some. The sample gives about 280,000 clones, more than 45% of which show up once; more than 1.5% is in the top ten. This specimen consisted of CD4+ T cells sorted from blood, obtained at week 24, from a patient treated with tofacitinib. These receptors were collected from a human donor with alopecia areata. Each CDR3 is given with its conserved first and last residue. A D gene is named only where the DNA matches it firmly. Expanded clones get a size class; other rows say once, few or many, or leave the size out.

V	size	J	D	DNA	CDR3
TRBV5-1	.	TRBJ2-7	.	TGCGCCAGCAGCTTGGATGCTCAGGTGGCCTACGAGCAGTACTTC	CASSLDAQVAYEQYF
TRBV29-1	.	TRBJ2-3	TRBD1	TGCAGCGTTGTTCGGCAGGGGGGCACAGATACGCAGTATTTT	CSVVRQGGTDTQYF
TRBV30	.	TRBJ2-3	.	TGTGCCTGGAGTGTCAGAGCAGGCAGCACAGATACGCAGTATTTT	CAWSVRAGSTDTQYF
TRBV5-1	.	TRBJ2-5	TRBD2	TGCGCCAGCAGCTTTCTGTCAGCGGGGGATGAGACCCAGTACTTC	CASSFLSAGDETQYF
TRBV11-2	few	TRBJ2-7	TRBD1	TGTGCCAGCAGCTCTTTTAAGGGACAGGGGAAGTACGAGCAGTACTTC	CASSSFKGQGKYEQYF
TRBV7-8	.	TRBJ1-2	.	TGTGCCAGCAGCTTAGAGGTATCCTATGGCTACACCTTC	CASSLEVSYGYTF
TRBV15	.	TRBJ1-1	.	TGTGCCACCAGCCGAGGCGATGGCACTGAAGCTTTCTTT	CATSRGDGTEAFF
TRBV10-3	few	TRBJ2-7	TRBD2	TGTGCCATCAGTCTGGGGTCGGTAGCGGGGGACGAGCAGTACTTC	CAISLGSVAGDEQYF
TRBV29-1	.	TRBJ2-2	.	TGCAGCGTCCCGAACCGGAATGGGACAACGAACACCGGGGAGCTGTTTTTT	CSVPNRNGTTNTGELFF
TRBV30	.	TRBJ1-6	.	TGTGCCTGGACACAAAATTCACCCCTCCACTTT	CAWTQNSPLHF
TRBV10-3	.	TRBJ2-7	.	TGTGCCATCAGTCCGCAAAGCCTCAGCTCCTACGAGCAGTACTTC	CAISPQSLSSYEQYF
TRBV11-3	few	TRBJ2-1	TRBD1	TGTGCCAGCAGCTTAGCGGGGACAGGGATGAATGAGCAGTTCTTC	CASSLAGTGMNEQFF
TRBV18	.	TRBJ1-5	.	TGTGCCAGCTCGGGCAGAGGCAATCAGCCCCAGCATTTT	CASSGRGNQPQHF
TRBV11-2	.	TRBJ2-7	TRBD1	TGTGCCAGCAGCTTAGATAATCTGGCAGGGGGCAACGTTTACGAGCAGTACTTC	CASSLDNLAGGNVYEQYF
TRBV7-9	.	TRBJ2-3	.	TGTGCCAGCAGCTTACCAGCTACAGATACGCAGTATTTT	CASSLPATDTQYF
TRBV5-1	.	TRBJ1-1	.	TGCGCCAGCAGCATAACACTGGAGGGCAAAGCTTTCTTT	CASSITLEGKAFF
TRBV25-1	.	TRBJ1-4	.	TGTGCCAGCAGTGACCGCCCAACGGGAAATGAAAAACTGTTTTTT	CASSDRPTGNEKLFF